The rows below give T cell receptor beta chains drawn from one sample of a study of T cell responses to AZD1222 COVID-19 vaccine. Profiled with immunoSEQ multiplex PCR; TCRdb holds only in-frame clones, not every one. Altogether around 70,000 clones are present, over 60% being singletons, with the ten largest covering over 10%. Sequenced here: peripheral blood, sampled on day 0 of AZD1222 vaccination. The receptors derive from an adult in good health. CDR3s include the opening cysteine and the closing phenylalanine or tryptophan. Fields, in order: J gene, clone size, D gene, V gene, CDR3 protein, CDR3 DNA. D genes are given only for firm matches. Clone size is given for some rows only: seen once, a few or many times, or a class if the clone is expanded.

J: TRBJ2-5
size: -
D: -
V: TRBV5-1
CDR3: CASSLAGNQETQYF
DNA: TGCGCCAGCAGCTTGGCAGGGAATCAAGAGACCCAGTACTTC

J: TRBJ2-1
size: -
D: -
V: TRBV27
CDR3: CASSLRGGAVNEQFF
DNA: TGTGCCAGCAGTTTAAGGGGGGGGGCGGTCAATGAGCAGTTCTTC

J: TRBJ2-7
size: -
D: -
V: TRBV10-3
CDR3: CAISESLSSSYEQYF
DNA: TGTGCCATCAGTGAGAGTTTGAGTAGCTCCTACGAGCAGTACTTC

J: TRBJ2-5
size: -
D: -
V: TRBV18
CDR3: CASSPLRVLVDGQETQYF
DNA: TGTGCCAGCTCACCACTTAGGGTTCTGGTGGATGGCCAAGAGACCCAGTACTTC

J: TRBJ2-7
size: -
D: TRBD1
V: TRBV27
CDR3: CASRGSGQAYEQYF
DNA: TGTGCCAGCAGGGGATCGGGACAGGCCTACGAGCAGTACTTC

J: TRBJ2-1
size: -
D: TRBD2
V: TRBV27
CDR3: CASSTLSGGPHNEQFF
DNA: TGTGCCAGCAGTACCCTTAGCGGGGGCCCCCACAATGAGCAGTTCTTC

J: TRBJ2-7
size: -
D: -
V: TRBV7-8
CDR3: CATAGDRTSEQYF
DNA: TGTGCCACAGCCGGTGACAGAACCTCCGAGCAGTACTTC

J: TRBJ1-3
size: -
D: -
V: TRBV27
CDR3: CASSLGGWDTIYF
DNA: TGTGCCAGCAGTTTAGGGGGGTGGGACACCATATATTTT

J: TRBJ1-2
size: once
D: -
V: TRBV19
CDR3: CASMRRRERSYGYTF
DNA: TGTGCCAGTATGCGGCGACGGGAGAGAAGCTATGGCTACACCTTC

J: TRBJ2-1
size: once
D: TRBD1
V: TRBV7-9
CDR3: CASSGQGTNEQFF
DNA: TGTGCCAGCAGCGGACAGGGTACCAATGAGCAGTTCTTC

J: TRBJ2-3
size: -
D: TRBD1
V: TRBV5-4
CDR3: CASSINRGLVDTQYF
DNA: TGTGCCAGCAGCATAAACAGGGGGCTGGTGGATACGCAGTATTTT

J: TRBJ2-5
size: -
D: TRBD2
V: TRBV30
CDR3: CAWRVAGGPETQYF
DNA: TGTGCCTGGAGAGTAGCGGGGGGGCCGGAGACCCAGTACTTC

J: TRBJ2-1
size: -
D: -
V: TRBV6-1
CDR3: CASSGSTGGARNEQFF
DNA: TGTGCCAGCAGTGGGAGTACGGGCGGGGCTCGGAATGAGCAGTTCTTC

J: TRBJ1-1
size: once
D: -
V: TRBV6-5
CDR3: CASSYAGVSTEAFF
DNA: TGTGCCAGCAGTTACGCAGGGGTGAGCACTGAAGCTTTCTTT

J: TRBJ1-2
size: -
D: -
V: TRBV30
CDR3: CAWEKRVYGYTF
DNA: TGTGCCTGGGAAAAAAGGGTTTATGGCTACACCTTC

J: TRBJ2-2
size: -
D: TRBD1
V: TRBV7-9
CDR3: CASSLPTGQGVTGELFF
DNA: TGTGCCAGCAGCTTACCGACGGGACAGGGGGTCACCGGGGAGCTGTTTTTT

J: TRBJ1-2
size: -
D: -
V: TRBV28
CDR3: CASSLGNYGYTF
DNA: TGTGCCAGCAGTTTGGGGAACTATGGCTACACCTTC

J: TRBJ2-1
size: few
D: -
V: TRBV6-1
CDR3: CASSEYLRLSDYNEQFF
DNA: TGTGCCAGCAGTGAATATCTTAGACTATCGGACTACAATGAGCAGTTCTTC

J: TRBJ2-5
size: -
D: -
V: TRBV1
CDR3: CTSSQESSFGAALYQETQYF
DNA: TGCACCAGCAGCCAAGAGTCAAGCTTCGGCGCGGCGCTTTACCAAGAGACCCAGTACTTC

J: TRBJ2-3
size: -
D: -
V: TRBV6-2/TRBV6-3
CDR3: CASSYSGSPDTQYF
DNA: TGTGCCAGCAGTTACTCGGGGTCCCCAGATACGCAGTATTTT

J: TRBJ1-5
size: -
D: -
V: TRBV18
CDR3: CASSPVSNQPQHF
DNA: TGTGCCAGCTCACCAGTTAGCAATCAGCCCCAGCATTTT

J: TRBJ2-7
size: -
D: TRBD2
V: TRBV7-2
CDR3: CASSLVGGRAYEQYF
DNA: TGTGCCAGCAGCTTGGTGGGGGGGAGGGCTTACGAGCAGTACTTC

J: TRBJ2-2
size: -
D: -
V: TRBV19
CDR3: CASTDRATVNTGELFF
DNA: TGTGCCAGTACCGACCGGGCCACCGTGAACACCGGGGAGCTGTTTTTT

J: TRBJ1-2
size: once
D: -
V: TRBV7-9
CDR3: CASSSSGSEPYGYTF
DNA: TGTGCCAGCAGCTCTTCTGGGTCAGAGCCCTATGGCTACACCTTC

J: TRBJ2-7
size: few
D: -
V: TRBV2
CDR3: CASTDRLYEQYF
DNA: TGTGCCAGCACCGACCGGCTCTACGAGCAGTACTTC

J: TRBJ1-1
size: -
D: TRBD1
V: TRBV7-8
CDR3: CASSLRGQMNTEAFF
DNA: TGTGCCAGCAGCTTGAGGGGACAGATGAACACTGAAGCTTTCTTT

J: TRBJ1-4
size: -
D: TRBD1
V: TRBV7-2
CDR3: CASSSRQGPNEKLFF
DNA: TGTGCCAGCAGCTCAAGACAGGGACCTAATGAAAAACTGTTTTTT

J: TRBJ2-7
size: -
D: -
V: TRBV5-1
CDR3: CASTPAGPYEQYF
DNA: TGCGCCAGCACCCCCGCGGGACCTTACGAGCAGTACTTC

J: TRBJ2-7
size: -
D: TRBD1
V: TRBV7-8
CDR3: CASSLVSGQGRHEQYF
DNA: TGTGCCAGCAGCCTCGTTTCGGGACAGGGTCGTCACGAGCAGTACTTC

J: TRBJ1-2
size: -
D: -
V: TRBV12-3/TRBV12-4
CDR3: CASSLGPVGYTF
DNA: TGTGCCAGCAGTTTAGGGCCGGTGGGCTACACCTTC

J: TRBJ2-2
size: -
D: -
V: TRBV4-3
CDR3: CASSQGGANTGELFF
DNA: TGCGCCAGCAGCCAAGGGGGGGCTAACACCGGGGAGCTGTTTTTT

J: TRBJ1-5
size: -
D: -
V: TRBV24-1
CDR3: CATSGGGNQPQHF
DNA: TGTGCCACCAGTGGAGGAGGCAATCAGCCCCAGCATTTT

J: TRBJ2-6
size: -
D: -
V: TRBV5-6
CDR3: CASSPPPQGGANVLTF
DNA: TGTGCCAGCAGCCCCCCCCCGCAGGGTGGGGCCAACGTCCTGACTTTC

J: TRBJ1-2
size: -
D: -
V: TRBV7-2
CDR3: CASSSRVGNYGYTF
DNA: TGTGCCAGCAGCTCCAGGGTGGGGAACTATGGCTACACCTTC

J: TRBJ1-5
size: -
D: -
V: TRBV12-3/TRBV12-4
CDR3: CASSLMGLQPQHF
DNA: TGTGCCAGCAGTTTAATGGGCCTCCAGCCCCAGCATTTT

J: TRBJ2-7
size: -
D: -
V: TRBV2
CDR3: CASSIGTGRGYEQYF
DNA: TGTGCCAGCAGCATTGGCACAGGTAGAGGCTACGAGCAGTACTTC

J: TRBJ1-2
size: few
D: TRBD1
V: TRBV4-1
CDR3: CASSQDVGTEGYTF
DNA: TGCGCCAGCAGCCAAGATGTAGGGACAGAGGGCTACACCTTC

J: TRBJ2-7
size: -
D: -
V: TRBV6-1
CDR3: CASSEWGRSYEQYF
DNA: TGTGCCAGCAGTGAATGGGGCAGATCCTACGAGCAGTACTTC

J: TRBJ1-1
size: -
D: -
V: TRBV11-2
CDR3: CASSFRSGNTEAFF
DNA: TGTGCCAGCAGCTTCAGAAGTGGGAACACTGAAGCTTTCTTT

J: TRBJ1-5
size: once
D: -
V: TRBV7-9
CDR3: CASSFQAGNQPQHF
DNA: TGTGCCAGCAGCTTCCAGGCTGGCAATCAGCCCCAGCATTTT

J: TRBJ1-5
size: few
D: TRBD1
V: TRBV6-6
CDR3: CASSLRLLQGPNQPQHF
DNA: TGTGCCAGCAGTCTGAGGCTCTTACAGGGGCCCAATCAGCCCCAGCATTTT

J: TRBJ2-5
size: -
D: TRBD1
V: TRBV25-1
CDR3: CASSGSTGGQETQYF
DNA: TGTGCCAGCAGCGGATCGACAGGGGGCCAAGAGACCCAGTACTTC

J: TRBJ2-3
size: once
D: -
V: TRBV5-5
CDR3: CASSLNVRDTQYF
DNA: TGTGCCAGCAGCTTGAATGTACGGGATACGCAGTATTTT

J: TRBJ2-1
size: -
D: TRBD2
V: TRBV7-2
CDR3: CASSLGAGGGNEQFF
DNA: TGTGCCAGCAGCTTAGGCGCGGGGGGCGGCAATGAGCAGTTCTTC

J: TRBJ1-5
size: -
D: -
V: TRBV28
CDR3: CASSLRGSNQPQHF
DNA: TGTGCCAGCAGTCTCAGGGGAAGCAATCAGCCCCAGCATTTT

J: TRBJ1-5
size: -
D: TRBD1
V: TRBV30
CDR3: CAWSGDRGDQPQHF
DNA: TGTGCCTGGAGTGGAGACAGGGGGGATCAGCCCCAGCATTTT

J: TRBJ2-7
size: -
D: TRBD2
V: TRBV7-2
CDR3: CASSLGLAGGLYEQYF
DNA: TGTGCCAGCAGCTTAGGACTAGCGGGGGGCCTTTACGAGCAGTACTTC

J: TRBJ1-1
size: -
D: -
V: TRBV13
CDR3: CASSLARNTEAFF
DNA: TGTGCCAGCAGCTTAGCGCGGAACACTGAAGCTTTCTTT

J: TRBJ2-3
size: few
D: -
V: TRBV12-3/TRBV12-4
CDR3: CASRWVGTDTQYF
DNA: TGTGCCAGCAGGTGGGTGGGGACAGATACGCAGTATTTT

J: TRBJ1-6
size: -
D: -
V: TRBV5-8
CDR3: CASSLVGGSSYNSPLHF
DNA: TGTGCCAGCAGCTTGGTTGGGGGCAGCTCCTATAATTCACCCCTCCACTTT

J: TRBJ1-3
size: -
D: -
V: TRBV9
CDR3: CASSRSTATRTSGNTIYF
DNA: TGTGCCAGCAGCCGATCGACAGCAACACGAACCTCTGGAAACACCATATATTTT

J: TRBJ2-1
size: -
D: TRBD2
V: TRBV7-6
CDR3: CASSLARLAGGQEAQFF
DNA: TGTGCCAGCAGCTTAGCTCGACTAGCGGGGGGACAAGAGGCGCAGTTCTTC

J: TRBJ1-4
size: -
D: -
V: TRBV4-1
CDR3: CASSQDPVGAGEKLFF
DNA: TGCGCCAGCAGCCAAGATCCGGTGGGGGCGGGTGAAAAACTGTTTTTT

J: TRBJ2-5
size: -
D: -
V: TRBV11-2
CDR3: CASSPSETQYF
DNA: TGTGCCAGCAGCCCTAGCGAGACCCAGTACTTC

J: TRBJ1-6
size: -
D: TRBD1
V: TRBV5-1
CDR3: CASSLGTGTGQSPLHF
DNA: TGCGCCAGCAGCTTAGGGACCGGGACAGGTCAATCACCCCTCCACTTT

J: TRBJ1-4
size: -
D: -
V: TRBV27
CDR3: CASSSREVSQLFF
DNA: TGTGCCAGCAGTTCCAGGGAGGTTTCCCAACTGTTTTTT

J: TRBJ2-2
size: -
D: -
V: TRBV2
CDR3: CASRADRNTGELFF
DNA: TGTGCCAGCAGAGCGGACAGGAACACCGGGGAGCTGTTTTTT